This entry features one TCR beta chain sequence. This record belongs to a study of blood T cell repertoires in COVID-19. Study-level background: T cells, B-cell-depleted T cells, or PBMCs provided the cDNA or gDNA that served as material.

Original processing methods: Reference gene primer amplification gave estimated nucleated cell counts. Method: immunoSEQ multiplex PCR; TCRdb's copy keeps in-frame clones and lacks some. V and J calls and clone size are those listed in that table; D and trimming were worked out from the DNA. The table lists about 94,000 clones, 80% to 85% of them singletons. Germline assignment: CDR1 SNHLY and CDR2 FYNNEI. The CDR3 loop spans 13 amino acids. The ends were cut back, 7 bases at V and 0 bases at J, with 7 bases in the middle. The TCR comes from a man aged 55 to 70 with acute or convalescent COVID-19. The specimen sequenced was peripheral blood. The chain combines TRBV2 with TRBJ1-5; D uncertain. Here the CDR3 reads CASTTDSNQPQHF. In DNA, the CDR3 is TGTGCCAGCACTACAGATAGCAATCAGCCCCAGCATTTT.